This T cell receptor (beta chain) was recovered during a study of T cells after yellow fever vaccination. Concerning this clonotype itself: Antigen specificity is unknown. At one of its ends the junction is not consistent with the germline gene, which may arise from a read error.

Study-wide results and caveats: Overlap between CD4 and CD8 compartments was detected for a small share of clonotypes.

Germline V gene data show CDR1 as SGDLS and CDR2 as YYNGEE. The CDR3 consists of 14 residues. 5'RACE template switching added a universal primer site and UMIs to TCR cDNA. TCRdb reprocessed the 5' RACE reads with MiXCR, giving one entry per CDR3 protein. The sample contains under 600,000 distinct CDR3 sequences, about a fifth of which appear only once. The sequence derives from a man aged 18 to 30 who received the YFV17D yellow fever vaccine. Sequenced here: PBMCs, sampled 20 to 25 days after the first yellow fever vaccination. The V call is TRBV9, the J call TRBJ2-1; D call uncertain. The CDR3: CASSVDPRRDEQLF. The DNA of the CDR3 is TGTGCCAGCAGCGTAGACCCGAGGCGAGATGAGCAGCTCTTC.